These T cell receptor beta chains were read from a single sample in a study of blood T cell repertoires in COVID-19. Method: immunoSEQ multiplex PCR; TCRdb's copy keeps in-frame clones and lacks some. The sample holds fewer than 15,000 clones, roughly 91% seen once. The material sequenced was peripheral blood. The receptors derive from a woman aged 65 to 85 in a cohort sampled during active or convalescent COVID-19. Both conserved end residues are part of each CDR3. The D gene is left open where the match is weak. The listing skips clone size in some rows; elsewhere it reads once, few, many or a size class.

clone_size	v_call	d_call	cdr3_length	j_call	cdr3_aa	cdr3_nt
.	TRBV7-2	.	15	TRBJ2-2	CASSLVGSVTGELFF	TGTGCCAGCAGCTTAGTGGGTAGCGTCACCGGGGAGCTGTTTTTT
.	TRBV7-3	.	14	TRBJ1-2	CASSSRAGIGGYTF	TGTGCCAGCAGCTCTCGGGCGGGGATAGGAGGCTACACCTTC
.	TRBV7-8	.	16	TRBJ2-3	CASSFRGAAYADTQYF	TGTGCCAGCAGCTTCAGGGGGGCCGCTTACGCAGATACGCAGTATTTT
.	TRBV29-1	.	14	TRBJ1-2	CSVEEQELNYGYTF	TGCAGCGTTGAAGAACAGGAGCTGAACTATGGCTACACCTTC
.	TRBV7-9	TRBD1	13	TRBJ1-1	CASSRGQGEKAFF	TGTGCCAGCAGCCGCGGACAGGGGGAGAAAGCTTTCTTT
.	TRBV6-6	.	13	TRBJ1-5	CASTPAGNQPQHF	TGTGCCAGCACTCCCGCGGGCAATCAGCCCCAGCATTTT
.	TRBV24-1	.	14	TRBJ2-4	CATSDQGLENIQYF	TGTGCCACCAGTGACCAAGGACTCGAGAACATTCAGTACTTC
.	TRBV25-1	TRBD1	13	TRBJ1-2	CASSTGGTYGYTF	TGTGCCAGCAGTACAGGGGGCACCTATGGCTACACCTTC
.	TRBV21-1	.	15	TRBJ2-4	CASSEGQGSKNIQYF	TGTGCCAGCAGCGAAGGACAGGGGTCCAAAAACATTCAGTACTTC
.	TRBV19	TRBD2	16	TRBJ2-3	CASSPRKERGTDTQYF	TGTGCCAGTAGTCCTCGAAAGGAGCGGGGGACAGATACGCAGTATTTT
.	TRBV7-2	.	16	TRBJ2-2	CASSLFSGANTGELFF	TGTGCCAGCAGCCTTTTCTCGGGGGCGAACACCGGGGAGCTGTTTTTT
.	TRBV3-1/TRBV3-2	.	15	TRBJ2-3	CASSQAGRTTDTQYF	TGTGCCAGCAGCCAAGCGGGGAGAACCACAGATACGCAGTATTTT
.	TRBV4-1	TRBD1	17	TRBJ1-6	CASSQDTQGAGNSPLHF	TGCGCCAGCAGCCAGGATACACAGGGGGCAGGAAATTCACCCCTCCACTTT
.	TRBV28	.	11	TRBJ2-7	CASSLRYEQYF	TGTGCCAGCAGTTTGAGGTACGAGCAGTACTTC
once	TRBV19	.	14	TRBJ2-2	CASKGQGGPGELFF	TGTGCCAGTAAAGGGCAGGGCGGTCCCGGGGAGCTGTTTTTT
.	TRBV15	TRBD1	15	TRBJ1-2	CATSLRTGANYGYTF	TGTGCCACCAGCCTTCGGACAGGGGCTAACTATGGCTACACCTTC
.	TRBV3-1/TRBV3-2	TRBD1	15	TRBJ2-7	CASTSSGTGAYEQYF	TGTGCCAGCACCTCCTCCGGGACAGGGGCCTACGAGCAGTACTTC